The rows below give T cell receptor beta chains drawn from one sample of a study of blood T cell repertoires in COVID-19. Sequencing was performed with immunoSEQ multiplex PCR; in TCRdb, only in-frame clones are kept and a portion is missing. The repertoire consists of approximately 42,000 clones, with around 76% occurring once and the leading ten covering 27%. Sequencing input: peripheral blood. The receptor set was obtained from a man at least 80 years old with acute or convalescent COVID-19. Each CDR3 is given with its conserved first and last residue. Fields, in order: clone size, J gene, D gene, V gene, CDR3 DNA, CDR3 protein. A D gene is named only where the DNA matches it firmly. Rows give clone size only sometimes, using once, few, many, or a class for an expanded clone.

>.|TRBJ1-1|.|TRBV10-3
TGTGCCAGTGAGGGCGATCAGGACACTGAAGCTTTCTTT
CASEGDQDTEAFF
>.|TRBJ2-7|TRBD1|TRBV5-5
TGTGCCAGCAGCTTGGACGACAGGGGACCCTCCTACGAGCAGTACTTC
CASSLDDRGPSYEQYF
>.|TRBJ1-3|TRBD1|TRBV10-3
TGTGCCATCAGTCAGGGGGGAGTCTCTGGAAACACCATATATTTT
CAISQGGVSGNTIYF
>.|TRBJ2-7|TRBD2|TRBV7-8
TGTGCCAGCAGCCGCGGGAGCTTGGGGGAGCAGTACTTC
CASSRGSLGEQYF
>.|TRBJ1-5|.|TRBV19
TGTGCCATCCGGCCGGGACACAGCAATCAGCCCCAGCATTTT
CAIRPGHSNQPQHF
>few|TRBJ2-1|.|TRBV19
TGTGCCAGTAGTCCCATGGGAGGTTACAATGAGCAGTTCTTC
CASSPMGGYNEQFF
>.|TRBJ2-7|.|TRBV9
TGTGCCAGCAGCGTTACAGGTACTACCTACGAGCAGTACTTC
CASSVTGTTYEQYF
>.|TRBJ1-1|.|TRBV19
TGTGCCAGTAGACAGGCGGGGTTGAACACTGAAGCTTTCTTT
CASRQAGLNTEAFF
>.|TRBJ2-7|TRBD2|TRBV30
TGTGCCTGGAGCAAAGGGGCGGGAGTCCACGAGCAGTACTTC
CAWSKGAGVHEQYF
>.|TRBJ1-2|.|TRBV28
TGTGCCAGCAGTTCCACCCCCCTCTACAGGGTTGGCTACACCTTC
CASSSTPLYRVGYTF
>.|TRBJ2-6|.|TRBV19
TGTGCCAGTACTGGCGGAACCCTGGAAGTCACTGGGGCCAACGTCCTGACTTTC
CASTGGTLEVTGANVLTF